The 23 T cell receptor beta chains in this list originate from one sample, sequenced in a study of T cell responses to AZD1222 COVID-19 vaccine. Sequenced by immunoSEQ multiplex PCR; TCRdb stores in-frame clones only, minus some. Of around 110,000 clones in the sample, roughly 87% are singletons; the top ten hold around 5%. The source was peripheral blood, collected 28 days after the second AZD1222 dose. The receptor source for this set is an adult who received the AZD1222 COVID-19 vaccine.

The rearrangement links TRBV6-5 to TRBJ2-7, with TRBD1 matching 7 bases. The V gene's germline CDR1 is MNHEY and CDR2 SVGAGI. Trimming at V came to 5 bases and at J to 1 base, leaving 5 bases not matched to a gene. This CDR3 contains 14 residues. The CDR3 is CASSSPGQSYEQYF. The CDR3 DNA reads as TGTGCCAGCAGTAGTCCGGGACAGTCCTACGAGCAGTACTTC.

The CDR3 nucleotides read TGTGCCAGCAGCGTAGCGGGAGGCCACTACGAGCAGTACTTC. Protein sequence: CASSVAGGHYEQYF. This sequence joins TRBV9 and TRBJ2-7; 7 positions agree with TRBD2. The germline CDR1 and CDR2 sequences are SGDLS and YYNGEE. The junction had 3 bases not matched to a gene; V was cut back by 0 bases and J by 3 bases. The CDR3 is 14 amino acids.

The chain employs TRBV25-1 and TRBJ2-5; D remains ambiguous. Looked up from germline, CDR1 is MGHDK and CDR2 is SYGVNS. V was pared by 0 bases and J by 10 bases, with 18 bases between. This CDR3 has 15 residues. In DNA form, the CDR3 reads TGTGCCAGCAGTGAATATTTAGACCCAGAGACCTTCCAGTACTTC. It codes for CASSEYLDPETFQYF. The variable domain in full, completed from reference TRBV25-1 and TRBJ2-5, reads EADIYQTPRYLVIGTGKKITLECSQTMGHDKMYWYQQDPGMELHLIHYSYGVNSTEKGDLSSESTVSRIRTEHFPLTLESARPSHTSQYLCASSEYLDPETFQYFGPGTRLLVL.

The rearrangement uses TRBV5-1 and TRBJ2-1; either TRBD1 or TRBD2 may fit D (6 bases each). V dropped 2 bases and J dropped 4 bases, with 16 bases sitting between them. CDR1 SGHRS and CDR2 YFSETQ come from the germline V gene. The CDR3 has 16 amino acids. The CDR3, as DNA: TGCGCCAGCAGCTTAGGGGGGACAACCGTTTACAATGAGCAGTTCTTC. Encoded protein: CASSLGGTTVYNEQFF.

The rearrangement uses TRBV9 and TRBJ2-3; TRBD1 agrees at 11 bases. Germline V gene lookup returns CDR1 SGDLS and CDR2 YYNGEE. Losses at the gene ends were 0 bases for V and 6 bases for J; bases not matched to a gene: 3. The CDR3 is 15 residues long. The CDR3 coding sequence is TGTGCCAGCAGCGTAGGGGACAGGGGGATGGATACGCAGTATTTT. This encodes CASSVGDRGMDTQYF.

The gene calls are TRBV28 and TRBJ1-6; tentatively, D is TRBD1 (5 bases). Germline assignment: CDR1 MDHEN and CDR2 SYDVKM. V lost 4 bases and J lost 4, with 14 bases in between. The CDR3 extends over 16 amino acids. The CDR3 sequence is CASSSLGVGYNSPLHF. CDR3 nucleotide sequence: TGTGCCAGCAGTTCATTGGGGGTGGGGTATAATTCACCCCTCCACTTT.

This clone was recorded only once. The chain employs TRBV10-3 and TRBJ1-6; D uncertain. From germline, CDR1 is ENHRY and CDR2 SYGVKD. The ends were cut back, 3 bases at V and 9 bases at J, with 9 bases in the middle. This CDR3 region has 13 residues. The CDR3 bases are TGTGCCATCAGTGAAGGGATAGTTTCACCCCTCCACTTT. Translated: CAISEGIVSPLHF.

V is TRBV3-1 (or the pseudogene TRBV3-2) and J is TRBJ1-1, with D possibly matching TRBD1 (5 bases). In germline, CDR1 is LGHDT, CDR2 YNNKEL (reference sequence). Trimming took 1 base from V and 4 from J, leaving 13 bases between them. The CDR3 covers 15 residues. This chain's CDR3 is CASSQAGRATTEAFF. The CDR3 DNA is TGTGCCAGCAGCCAAGCTGGCAGGGCAACCACTGAAGCTTTCTTT.

This clone showed up just a few times. The chain employs TRBV7-8 and TRBJ1-2, with D uncertain. The CDR3 is 18 residues long. Germline CDR1 is SGHVS and CDR2 is FQNEAQ. With 5 bases removed from V and 7 bases from J, the gap between germline ends came to 29 bases. CDR3 region: CASSRTLPLGEGAGGYTF. As DNA, the CDR3 is TGTGCCAGCAGCCGAACACTCCCTCTCGGTGAGGGCGCCGGTGGCTACACCTTC. Together with reference TRBV7-8 and TRBJ1-2, the CDR3 gives the full variable domain: GAGVSQSPRYKVAKRGQDVALRCDPISGHVSLFWYQQALGQGPEFLTYFQNEAQLDKSGLPSDRFFAERPEGSVSTLKIQRTQQEDSAVYLCASSRTLPLGEGAGGYTFGSGTRLTVV.

This clone showed up just once. The chain joins TRBV5-4 to TRBJ2-3; a weak D match, TRBD1 (5 bases). Trimming removed 0 bases at V and 2 bases at J, with 13 bases between. The CDR3 extends over 16 amino acids. CDR1 SGHNT and CDR2 YYREEE come from the germline V gene (reference sequence). CDR3 sequence (DNA): TGTGCCAGCAGCTTGGTGGGCAGGGCGGTCACAGATACGCAGTATTTT. Its translation is CASSLVGRAVTDTQYF.

This chain uses TRBV30 with TRBJ1-1; 7 bases are a match to TRBD1. The CDR3 loop spans 13 amino acids. With 2 bases clipped from V and 4 bases from J, the junction kept 4 bases outside the gene matches. Germline CDR1 is GTSNPN and CDR2 is SVGIG (reference sequence). CDR3 nucleotide sequence: TGTGCCTGGAGTCGACAGGGAGGCACTGAAGCTTTCTTT. It is translated as CAWSRQGGTEAFF.

The J gene is TRBJ1-5, the V gene TRBV29-1; D possibly corresponds to TRBD1 (6 bases). Trimming removed 5 bases at V and 4 bases at J, with 12 bases between. From germline, CDR1 is SQVTM and CDR2 ANQGSEA. CDR3 size: 13 residues. The CDR3 is CSVQQGGNQPQHF. In nucleotides, the CDR3 is TGCAGCGTTCAACAGGGAGGAAATCAGCCCCAGCATTTT.

The V and J genes are TRBV19 and TRBJ1-1; D is perhaps TRBD1 (6 bases). The CDR3 extends over 14 amino acids. V was trimmed by 7 bases and J by 5 bases, leaving 17 bases between them. The germline V gene has CDR1 LNHDA and CDR2 SQIVND (reference sequence). CDR3 region: CASTFLGGATEAFF. The CDR3 region has the DNA TGTGCCAGTACCTTCCTAGGGGGGGCTACTGAAGCTTTCTTT.

The chain joins TRBV7-6 to TRBJ2-6; D is unresolved. V was cut by 1 base and J by 0 bases, with 13 bases left in between. Germline V lookup: CDR1 SGHVS, CDR2 FNYEAQ. This CDR3 region has 18 residues. CDR3 region: CASSLDQDASSGANVLTF. In nucleotides, the CDR3 is TGTGCCAGCAGCTTAGATCAGGACGCGAGCTCTGGGGCCAACGTCCTGACTTTC.

CDR3 nucleotide sequence: TGTGCCAAGAGCTCCGAAATGGATACGCAGTATTTT. Its protein is CAKSSEMDTQYF. The chain uses TRBV9 and TRBJ2-3; unclear D gene. This CDR3 comprises 12 residues. CDR1 is SGDLS, CDR2 YYNGEE, per germline. Trimming took 9 bases from V and 6 from J, leaving 14 bases between them.

The chain carries TRBV7-2 and TRBJ2-5; 10 bases are shared with TRBD2. Germline CDR1 is SGHTA and CDR2 is FQGNSA. Trimming removed 1 base from V and 7 bases from J; junction bases left unmatched: 12. This CDR3 is 17 amino acids long. The CDR3 DNA reads TGTGCCAGCAGCTTAGGCCCAGCGGGGGGGCCTAGGTCGACCCAGTACTTC. Translating gives CASSLGPAGGPRSTQYF.

This clone was recorded a few times. This rearrangement joins TRBV5-6 to TRBJ2-7; the match to TRBD1 covers 9 bases. The CDR3 runs 14 residues. Unmatched junction bases numbered 3, after V lost 2 bases and J lost 3 bases. Germline CDR1 SGHDT, CDR2 YYEEEE. The CDR3 DNA reads as TGTGCCAGCAGCTTTTCGGGACAGGGCTACGAGCAGTACTTC. Its translation is CASSFSGQGYEQYF. Supplemented by reference TRBV5-6 and TRBJ2-7, the full variable domain reads DAGVTQSPTHLIKTRGQQVTLRCSPKSGHDTVSWYQQALGQGPQFIFQYYEEEERQRGNFPDRFSGHQFPNYSSELNVNALLLGDSALYLCASSFSGQGYEQYFGPGTRLTVT.

This clone appeared a single time. V and J are TRBV11-3 and TRBJ1-1, with unresolved D. The germline CDR1 and CDR2 sequences are SGHNT and YENEEA. The length of the CDR3 is 13 residues. V was cut by 4 bases and J by 6 bases, with 12 bases left in between. CDR3 in amino acids: CASSSVVGSEAFF. DNA for the CDR3: TGTGCCAGCAGCTCAGTGGTAGGCTCTGAAGCTTTCTTT.

The rearrangement uses TRBV6-5 and TRBJ1-5; D not resolved. This CDR3 region has 14 residues. Germline values: CDR1 MNHEY, CDR2 SVGAGI. V shed 5 bases and J shed 6 bases, with 14 bases lying between them. The CDR3 sequence: CASSNGRAGQPQHF. The CDR3 nucleotides read TGTGCCAGCAGTAATGGTAGGGCGGGTCAGCCCCAGCATTTT.

This clone was seen a single time. The chain couples TRBV19 to TRBJ1-6; D is perhaps TRBD1 (6 bases). V shed 6 bases and J shed 7 bases, with 25 bases lying between them. This CDR3 comprises 18 residues. From germline, CDR1 is LNHDA and CDR2 SQIVND (reference sequence). In nucleotides, the CDR3 is TGTGCCAGTAGATCTTTACAGGGAGGGCTTCGGGCCAATTCACCCCTCCACTTT. Translation: CASRSLQGGLRANSPLHF.

J is TRBJ2-1 and V is TRBV5-6; no definite D call. This CDR3 has 11 residues. The germline CDR1 and CDR2 sequences are SGHDT and YYEEEE. The ends were cut back, 4 bases at V and 4 bases at J, with 3 bases in the middle. CDR3 DNA sequence: TGTGCCAGCAGCGAATACAATGAGCAGTTCTTC. Translation gives CASSEYNEQFF.

The V and J genes are TRBV2 and TRBJ2-1, with D tentatively TRBD2 (5 bases). Germline V gene lookup returns CDR1 SNHLY and CDR2 FYNNEI. The CDR3 has 17 residues. V gave up 2 bases and J gave up 0 bases, with 14 bases separating them. CDR3 in amino acids: CASSEMAWESSYNEQFF. CDR3 sequence (DNA): TGTGCCAGCAGTGAAATGGCTTGGGAGAGCTCCTACAATGAGCAGTTCTTC.

This clone appeared once. V is TRBV6-5 and J is TRBJ1-5, with D possibly being TRBD1 (5 bases). V was clipped by 4 bases and J by 9 bases, with 16 bases between them. From germline, CDR1 is MNHEY and CDR2 SVGAGI. The CDR3 runs 14 residues. The CDR3 sequence: CASSSGHAQGPQHF. As DNA, the CDR3 is TGTGCCAGCAGTTCAGGACACGCTCAAGGGCCCCAGCATTTT.